This T cell receptor (beta chain) is from a study of molecular identifiers for immune sequencing clone quantification (dated by TCRdb to between 2018 and 2020). About the full investigation: For a replicate experiment, RNA from around 20,000 or 99,000 naive CD8 T cells was divided into five aliquots, of which four were sequenced. The study was a methods study using CD8 T cells to benchmark molecular-identifier clustering-based TCR repertoire sequencing (MIDCIRS) and TCR RNA copy counting. What the research found in general, with its limitations: Highly expanded clone sizes could be underestimated if identical TCR molecules share a barcode. Spiked-in Jurkat TCR RNA equal to a single cell's worth was reported to be detectable even within 1,100,000 naive CD8 T cells. Modeling indicated approximately 3 TCR RNA copies recovered per cell, compared with about ten by digital PCR, which implies a capture efficiency of approximately 31%. Clones above 20 RNA copies held over 99% of molecules in CMV-specific effector cells but under 1% in naive cells. When barcode sub-clustering was left out, chimeric consensus sequences inflated TCR diversity, with chimeras reaching as high as 47%. Spiked-in Jurkat TCR RNA (around nine copies' worth), which is not part of the donor repertoire, was contained in the naive libraries.

Libraries of naive CD8 T cells were built from anywhere between roughly 17,000 and 1,100,000 sorted cells, with 10%, 30% or 50% of the purified RNA used. Naive CD8 T cells, defined as CD8+CD4-CCR7+CD45RA+, were FACS-sorted into RLT Plus buffer on a BD FACSAria II. Roughly 10 TCR copies' worth of Jurkat RNA were spiked into roughly 17,000-1,100,000 naive CD8 T cell samples to test detection sensitivity. Enrichment of CD8 T cells was done with RosetteSep CD8+ T Cell Enrichment Cocktail plus Ficoll-Paque, and ACK red cell lysis came afterward. Library generation was performed with PCR. Sequencing instrument: NextSeq 500. Bulk TCR libraries were prepared as previously described, using TCR primers listed in Table S5. Total RNA was purified with the Qiagen AllPrep DNA/RNA kit. Reads from multiple sequencing runs of the same library were pooled before analysis. The published analysis was carried out like this. Reads were retained only if their TCR constant sequence matched exactly, and those retained reads were trimmed to 150 nt and grouped according to their 12-nt molecular barcodes. Within each barcode group, reads were sub-clustered at a 15% Levenshtein threshold, and quality-weighted consensus sequences were built per RNA molecule. Non-functional sequences were discarded, and so were lower-count sequences lying one edit away from another sequence. Barcode sub-clusters with fewer than 20% of the maximum read count were removed, based on fitting two negative binomial distributions. TCRdb reprocessed the public reads (quality trimming at Q25 with fastp, clone calling with MiXCR) and kept in-frame beta chains. CDR3 protein sequences are deduplicated, and each keeps its most common genes and DNA. TCRdb, not the original authors, processed these V and J calls. This sample lists a few hundred thousand distinct CDR3 sequences; roughly 25% were detected once. The ten top clones hold under 0.85% of the sample.

The junction carries 21 bases between V and J, which are trimmed by 6 bases and 5 bases respectively. The CDR3 starts with the cysteine, ends with the phenylalanine, and has 16 residues. Here the CDR3 DNA is all that survives: 48 bases in frame from base 1. The germline V gene (reference sequence) supplies CDR1 MNHEY and CDR2 SMNVEV. This clonotype was observed many times. Its antigen target is currently unknown. Within one base of it there is no much larger clone, and no base qualities were kept. The sequenced material came from naive CD8+ T cells from blood, with Jurkat cell RNA spiked in. This sample's cell subset or site label indicates: FACS-sorted CD8+CD4-CCR7+CD45RA+ naive T cells. This TCR was recovered from a human donor in good health. Some libraries in this study had Jurkat cell RNA spiked in. The rearranged chain carries TRBV27 and TRBJ2-3, with a tentative D gene TRBD1 over 5 matching bases. The CDR3 has the sequence CASRTAGLRIQDTQYF. The nucleotide sequence reads as follows: TGTGCCAGCAGGACCGCAGGGCTACGGATTCAAGATACGCAGTATTTT.